There are a few counts of the clone carrying this T cell receptor beta chain. Its specificity is not known. Healthy Caucasian donors formed the entire cohort. Template switching added a universal primer site, and cDNA bore unique molecular identifiers. TCRdb itself ran the 5' RACE reads through MiXCR, one entry per CDR3 protein. The repertoire holds a few hundred thousand distinct CDR3 sequences, with roughly an eighth as singletons. This entry belongs to a study of identical twins. The study, taken as a whole, reports: Twins shared out-of-frame alpha sequences with excess low generation probability. The authors noted that invariant MAIT and iNKT cells could partly confound zero-insertion analyses.

These records were also assigned to another study, of yellow fever vaccine responses in identical twins.

The clonotype comes from a woman younger than 35 in good health. The sample consisted of CD8+ T cells sorted from blood.

CDR3 in amino acids: CASRVGFEKLFF. The CDR3 region has the DNA TGTGCCAGCAGGGTGGGCTTTGAAAAACTGTTTTTT. This chain connects TRBV12-3 or TRBV12-4 to TRBJ1-4, with unresolved D. This CDR3 is built from 12 residues. Deletions cut 6 bases from V and 7 bases from J, with 9 bases between.